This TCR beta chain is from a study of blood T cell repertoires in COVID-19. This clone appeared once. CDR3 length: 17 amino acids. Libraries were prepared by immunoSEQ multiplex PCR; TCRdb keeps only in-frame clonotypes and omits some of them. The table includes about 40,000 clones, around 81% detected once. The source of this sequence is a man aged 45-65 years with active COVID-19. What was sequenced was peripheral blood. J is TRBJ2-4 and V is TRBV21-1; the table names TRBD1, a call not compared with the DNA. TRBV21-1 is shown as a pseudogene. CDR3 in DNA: TGTGCCAGCCTGGGGACAGGGCAGATTCTAGCCAAAAACATTCAGTACTTC. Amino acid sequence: CASLGTGQILAKNIQYF.